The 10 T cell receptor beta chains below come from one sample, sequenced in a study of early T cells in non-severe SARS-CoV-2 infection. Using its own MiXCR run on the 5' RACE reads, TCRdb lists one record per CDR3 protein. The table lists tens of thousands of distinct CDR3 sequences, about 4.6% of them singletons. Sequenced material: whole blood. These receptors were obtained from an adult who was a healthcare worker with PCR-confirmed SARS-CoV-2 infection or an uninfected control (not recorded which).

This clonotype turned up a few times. The DNA for the CDR3 is TGCAGCGTTGGGGTTGAAAAACTGTTTTTT. Protein product: CSVGVEKLFF. The chain recombines TRBV29-1 with TRBJ1-4; D is ambiguous. CDR3 length: 10 residues. In germline, CDR1 is SQVTM, CDR2 ANQGSEA. Trimming stripped 4 bases from V and 7 bases from J, with 4 bases between.

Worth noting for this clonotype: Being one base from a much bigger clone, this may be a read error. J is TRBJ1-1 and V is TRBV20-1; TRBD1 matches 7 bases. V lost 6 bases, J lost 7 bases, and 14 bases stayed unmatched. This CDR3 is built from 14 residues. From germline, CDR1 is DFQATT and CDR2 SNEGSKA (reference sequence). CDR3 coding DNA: TGCAGTGCCCCCCGGTACAGGGGTGTCATTGAAGCTTTCTTT. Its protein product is CSAPRYRGVIEAFF.

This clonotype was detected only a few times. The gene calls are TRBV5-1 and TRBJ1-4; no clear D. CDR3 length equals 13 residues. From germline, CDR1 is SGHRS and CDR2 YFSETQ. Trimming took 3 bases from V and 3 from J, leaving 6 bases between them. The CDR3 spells CASSYTSNEKLFF. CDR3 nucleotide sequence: TGCGCCAGCAGCTACACATCTAATGAAAAACTGTTTTTT.

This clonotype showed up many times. The CDR3 nucleotides are TGCAGTGCTAGGCCTAGCCATACCAAAAACATTCAGTACTTC. Translated, it gives CSARPSHTKNIQYF. This chain connects TRBV20-1 to TRBJ2-4; tentative D call: TRBD2 (5 bases). Germline V gene data show CDR1 as DFQATT and CDR2 as SNEGSKA (reference sequence). V gave up 3 bases and J gave up 2 bases, with 11 bases separating them. The length of the CDR3 is 14 residues.

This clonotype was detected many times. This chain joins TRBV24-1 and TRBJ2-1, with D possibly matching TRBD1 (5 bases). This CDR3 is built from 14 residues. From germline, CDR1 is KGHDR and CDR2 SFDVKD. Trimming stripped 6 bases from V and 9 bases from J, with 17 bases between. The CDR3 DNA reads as TGTGCCACCAGTCACCAGGGCAGCCCCGTTGAGCAGTTCTTC. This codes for CATSHQGSPVEQFF.

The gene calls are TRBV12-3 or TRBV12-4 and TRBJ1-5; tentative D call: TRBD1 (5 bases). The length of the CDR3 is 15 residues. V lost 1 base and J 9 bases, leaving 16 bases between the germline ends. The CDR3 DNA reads TGTGCCAGCAGTTTAGTTTCAGGGTCCCTTTCGCCCCAGCATTTT. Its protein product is CASSLVSGSLSPQHF.

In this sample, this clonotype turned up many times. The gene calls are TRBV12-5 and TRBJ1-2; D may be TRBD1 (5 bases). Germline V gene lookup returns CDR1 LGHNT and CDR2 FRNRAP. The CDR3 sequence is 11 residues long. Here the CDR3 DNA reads TGTGCCGATGCCGGGGCGGTGGTCTACACCTTC. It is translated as CADAGAVVYTF.

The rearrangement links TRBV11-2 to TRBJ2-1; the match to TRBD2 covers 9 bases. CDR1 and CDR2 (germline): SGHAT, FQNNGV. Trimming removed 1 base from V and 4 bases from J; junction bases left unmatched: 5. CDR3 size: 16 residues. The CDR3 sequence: CASSLVSSGRYNEQFF. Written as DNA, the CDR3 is TGTGCCAGCAGCTTAGTCTCCAGCGGGAGGTACAATGAGCAGTTCTTC.

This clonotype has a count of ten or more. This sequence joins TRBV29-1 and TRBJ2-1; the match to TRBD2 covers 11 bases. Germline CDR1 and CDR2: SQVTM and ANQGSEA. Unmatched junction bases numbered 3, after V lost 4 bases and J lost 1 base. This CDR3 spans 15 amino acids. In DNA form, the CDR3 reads TGCAGCGTTGGGACTAGCGGGTTTTCCTACAATGAGCAGTTCTTC. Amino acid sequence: CSVGTSGFSYNEQFF.

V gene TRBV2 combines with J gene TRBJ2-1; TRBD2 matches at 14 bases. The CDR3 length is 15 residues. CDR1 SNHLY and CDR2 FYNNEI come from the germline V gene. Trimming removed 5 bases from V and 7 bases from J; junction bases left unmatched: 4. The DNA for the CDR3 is TGTGCCAGCAGTCGGACTAGCGGGAGGTCAAATGAGCAGTTCTTC. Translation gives CASSRTSGRSNEQFF.